One sample yielded the 4 T cell receptor beta chains listed below, sequenced in a study of neoadjuvant anti-PD-1 for oral cavity cancer. TCRdb keeps only in-frame clones here, not all; method: immunoSEQ multiplex PCR. The sample has roughly 46,000 clones; about three quarters are singletons. Time point in this sample: after neoadjuvant nivolumab, at surgical resection. The source was PBMCs, collected after nivolumab (anti-PD-1) treatment. The receptor set was obtained from a person between 40 and 80 years old with oral cavity squamous cell carcinoma.

This chain connects TRBV7-2 to TRBJ1-1; D is unresolved. Germline assignment: CDR1 SGHTA and CDR2 FQGNSA. This CDR3 contains 14 residues. The germline V and J ends were trimmed by 6 bases and 0 bases, with 11 bases remaining between them. The CDR3 here is CASSPPNLNTEAFF. DNA of the CDR3: TGTGCCAGCAGTCCTCCGAACTTGAACACTGAAGCTTTCTTT.

The chain combines TRBV19 with TRBJ2-1; unclear D gene. Germline V gives CDR1 LNHDA, CDR2 SQIVND (reference sequence). V was clipped by 3 bases and J by 10 bases, with 10 bases between them. This CDR3 has 12 amino acids. CDR3 DNA sequence: TGTGCCAGTAGTATTCTCGATGGGGAGCAGTTCTTC. Translating gives CASSILDGEQFF.

This chain links TRBV4-1 with TRBJ1-3; D gene uncertain. This CDR3 is built from 16 residues. Germline assignment: CDR1 MGHRA and CDR2 YSYEKL. V shed 0 bases and J shed 0 bases, with 9 bases lying between them. Here the CDR3 DNA reads TGCGCCAGCAGCCAAGAGGCGGCCATCTCTGGAAACACCATATATTTT. This codes for CASSQEAAISGNTIYF.

The chain combines TRBV5-4 with TRBJ2-5; a weak D match, TRBD1 (5 bases). Per germline, CDR1 SGHNT and CDR2 YYREEE (reference sequence). Trimming took 0 bases from V and 2 from J, leaving 8 bases between them. The CDR3 sequence is 14 residues long. CDR3 loop: CASSLAAGQETQYF. The DNA of the CDR3 is TGTGCCAGCAGCTTGGCAGCAGGGCAAGAGACCCAGTACTTC. The complete variable domain, with remaining parts taken from reference TRBV5-4 and TRBJ2-5, reads ETGVTQSPTHLIKTRGQQVTLRCSSQSGHNTVSWYQQALGQGPQFIFQYYREEENGRGNFPPRFSGLQFPNYSSELNVNALELDDSALYLCASSLAAGQETQYFGPGTRLLVL.